This T cell receptor beta chain was sequenced for a study of T cell repertoires in cytomegalovirus infection (dated by TCRdb to between 2019 and 2020). Study-wide context: The HLA type of each donor mattered for the analysis, because public TCR beta signatures pointed to carriage of CMV infection along with the matching HLA type.

The CDR3 covers 13 residues, taking in both the cysteine and the phenylalanine. Just CDR3 DNA is preserved here, 39 bases in frame from base 1. CDR1 and CDR2 were assigned from the germline V gene as MNHNS and SASEGT. V trim: 8 bases; J trim: 3 bases; unmatched bases: 4. This clonotype was observed a handful of times. Its cognate antigen has yet to be identified. Nothing much larger sits one base from this clone, and base qualities are not available. The data were produced on an Illumina HiSeq 1500. TCRdb reworked the public reads: Q25 trimming with fastp, MiXCR clone assembly, productive beta chains retained. Rows with a matching CDR3 protein are joined into one entry that keeps the most common DNA and genes. Counted in this sample were hundreds of thousands of distinct CDR3 sequences; less than 20% of them appeared once. The ten largest clones capture under 9% of the sample. What the study reported, not specific to this receptor: In both this cohort and an independent approximately 350-donor cohort, the cumulative frequency of public TCR beta family members distinguished carriers of CMV infection plus the relevant HLA type. The ex vivo response was dominated by HLA-C-restricted CMV-specific TCR beta clonotypes, which also provided the single most frequent clonotype in two of eight donors.

The chain employs TRBV6-1 and TRBJ2-7; 10 nucleotides in the junction match TRBD2. The sequence came from a human donor in good health (CMV status not recorded). Some clones in this sample may be carry-over from other donors' samples. Sequenced input: PBMCs. The DNA is as follows: TGTGCCAGCGGCACTAGCGGGATCTACGAGCAGTACTTC. Its protein is CASGTSGIYEQYF.